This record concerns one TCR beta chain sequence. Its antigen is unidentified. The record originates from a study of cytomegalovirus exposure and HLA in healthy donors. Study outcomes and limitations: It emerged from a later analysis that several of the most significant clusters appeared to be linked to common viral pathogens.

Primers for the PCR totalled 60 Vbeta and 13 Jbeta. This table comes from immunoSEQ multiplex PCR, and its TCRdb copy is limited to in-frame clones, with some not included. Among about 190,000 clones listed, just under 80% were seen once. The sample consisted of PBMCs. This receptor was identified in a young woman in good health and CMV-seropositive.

The CDR3 protein is CSVEEGARGTEAFF. The CDR3, as DNA: TGCAGCGTTGAAGAGGGGGCTAGAGGGACTGAAGCTTTCTTT. This chain uses TRBV29-1 with TRBJ1-1; maybe TRBD1 (6 bases). Trimming removed 0 bases from V and 5 bases from J, with 13 bases in between. Germline V gene sequence: CDR1 SQVTM, CDR2 ANQGSEA. The CDR3 extends over 14 amino acids. Full variable domain (missing parts from reference TRBV29-1 and TRBJ1-1): SAVISQKPSRDICQRGTSLTIQCQVDSQVTMMFWYRQQPGQSLTLIATANQGSEATYESGFVIDKFPISRPNLTFSTLTVSNMSPEDSSIYLCSVEEGARGTEAFFGQGTRLTVV.